This T cell receptor beta chain is from a study of CD8 T cells in ankylosing spondylitis (dated by TCRdb to about 2017). With regard to the full study: The study profiled T cell receptor beta repertoires in healthy donors and ankylosing spondylitis patients to find disease-linked TCR variants. The whole study cohort included under 140 healthy donors and about two dozen ankylosing spondylitis patients. Peripheral blood was sampled, and synovial fluid was also collected from ankylosing spondylitis patients.

The germline V gene (reference sequence) gives CDR1 as MNHEY and CDR2 as SMNVEV. Reading from cysteine to valine, the CDR3 counts 14 amino acids. Of the read, only the CDR3 DNA is kept; its 42 bases are in frame from base 1. At the junction V is shortened by 5 bases and J by 3 bases, with 14 bases in between. With respect to this clonotype: The antigen this receptor binds is unknown. No much larger clone is present one base from it, and per-base qualities are unavailable.

The run used an Illumina HiSeq 2500. Quantitative 5'-RACE with molecular barcodes was the method used to prepare the TCR beta libraries. In the authors' own workflow: Disease-linked TCR variants were identified with a new computational method built on a probabilistic model of VDJ rearrangement. The raw public reads went through TCRdb reprocessing: fastp at Q25, MiXCR clone calling, in-frame beta chains kept. All rows with the same CDR3 protein become a single entry with the most common DNA and genes. V and J calls and clone size were set by TCRdb, not the authors. The sample table lists 500,000 to 550,000 distinct CDR3 sequences, more than 9.5% of them with a count of one. The ten largest clones capture about 6.5% of the sample. The investigation overall reported the following: A CD8+ phenotype was shown by the disease-linked clones, which were found at relatively low frequencies in peripheral blood. Some motif variants were previously reported in synovial fluid and blood of reactive arthritis patients, suggesting common disease-initiation mechanisms. A TCR beta motif made up of seven or eight highly homologous amino acid variants appeared to be characteristic of blood from ankylosing spondylitis patients. According to the report, matched synovial fluid samples from ankylosing spondylitis patients were significantly enriched for the disease-linked clones.

The TCR originated in a male donor with ankylosing spondylitis. The sequence links TRBV27 to TRBJ2-7, with TRBD2 as a weak D call on 6 bases. The material sequenced was blood, either unsorted or a sorted T cell fraction (not recorded which). In nucleotide form, the sequence is TGTGCCAGCAGTCCGGCGGGGCTCCACTACGAGCAGTACGTC. The translation is CASSPAGLHYEQYV.